One T cell receptor beta chain is described in this entry. Its antigen is unknown. V dropped 8 bases and J dropped 4 bases, with 15 bases sitting between them. The CDR3 is 13 amino acids. Germline V lookup: CDR1 LGHNA, CDR2 YSLEER. TCR alpha and TCR beta cDNA libraries carrying sample barcodes and UMIs came from 5'RACE with constant-segment primers. TCRdb reanalysed the 5' RACE reads using MiXCR and keeps one entry per CDR3 protein. The data show 550,000 to 650,000 distinct CDR3 sequences, 15% to 20% seen once. The data stem from a study of T-cell memory formation after mild COVID-19. General observations from the study: Clones that contracted from day 15 to 85 had balanced CD4/CD8; later expanders were CD4+ biased. CD4+ clones that contracted lay mainly in CM and EM; CD8+ ones lay in EMRA. Second-wave clones reaching peak frequency on day 37 lacked confirmed SARS-CoV-2 specificity.

This chain links TRBV4-3 with TRBJ2-7, with D unclear. Sequencing was carried out using PBMCs or a T cell subset sorted from them (not recorded which). This TCR was sampled from an adult woman who had mild COVID-19 (a few samples of this study predate the infection). Cell type and time point are not known. CDR3 nucleotide sequence: TGCGCCAGCGGGGTCCCTGGCTCATACGAGCAGTACTTC. This sequence encodes CASGVPGSYEQYF.